The rows below give T cell receptor beta chains drawn from one sample of a study of post-analysis software for immune sequencing data. TCRdb recomputed calls from the PCR reads with MiXCR, one row per CDR3 protein. The data contain 750,000 to 900,000 distinct CDR3 sequences, 40% to 55% of them singletons. Sample: blood. The receptors stem from a girl aged 5 to 17 with multiple sclerosis. CDR3s include the opening cysteine and the closing phenylalanine or tryptophan. A D gene is named only where the DNA matches it firmly. The size field is filled for only some rows; it gives once, few, many or a size class.

CASSPRGEETQYF	TGTGCCAGCAGCCCCCGTGGGGAAGAGACCCAGTACTTC	TRBV7-9	many	-	TRBJ2-5
CASNQRGATLYQPQHF	TGTGCCAGCAACCAACGGGGGGCTACTCTTTATCAGCCCCAGCATTTT	TRBV6-2/TRBV6-3	-	-	TRBJ1-5
CASSRLAASSYNEQFF	TGTGCCAGCAGCCGACTAGCGGCGAGCTCCTACAATGAGCAGTTCTTC	TRBV7-3	-	TRBD2	TRBJ2-1
CASRRTGPGGANVLTF	TGTGCCAGTAGGCGGACTGGTCCGGGCGGGGCCAACGTCCTGACTTTC	TRBV19	-	-	TRBJ2-6
CSARVSLRGRETQYF	TGCAGTGCTAGAGTTTCCCTGAGGGGACGAGAGACCCAGTACTTC	TRBV20-1	few	-	TRBJ2-5
CAISELAGAGEQYF	TGTGCCATCAGTGAGCTAGCGGGAGCGGGAGAGCAGTACTTC	TRBV10-3	-	TRBD2	TRBJ2-7
CASRRDRAYGYTF	TGTGCCAGCAGACGGGACAGGGCTTATGGCTACACCTTC	TRBV6-5	few	TRBD1	TRBJ1-2
CASSLSPGRVYEQYF	TGTGCCAGCAGTTTGAGCCCCGGCAGGGTCTACGAGCAGTACTTC	TRBV27	-	-	TRBJ2-7
CSASGHNEQFF	TGCAGTGCTAGCGGTCACAATGAGCAGTTCTTC	TRBV20-1	few	-	TRBJ2-1
CASSPHMGNQPQHF	TGTGCCAGCAGTCCCCACATGGGCAATCAGCCCCAGCATTTT	TRBV28	few	-	TRBJ1-5
CASSETTSPSQETQYF	TGTGCCAGCAGTGAAACGACAAGCCCTTCGCAAGAGACCCAGTACTTC	TRBV6-1	-	-	TRBJ2-5
CASSYQPDGPTSYEQYF	TGTGCCAGCAGTTACCAACCGGACGGACCCACCTCCTACGAGCAGTACTTC	TRBV6-2/TRBV6-3	few	-	TRBJ2-7
CASSFTSGTAYEQYF	TGTGCCAGCAGCTTTACGTCCGGGACAGCCTACGAGCAGTACTTC	TRBV13	-	TRBD1	TRBJ2-7
CAISARLAGERGEETQYF	TGTGCCATCAGTGCCCGACTAGCGGGAGAGAGAGGTGAAGAGACCCAGTACTTC	TRBV10-3	-	TRBD2	TRBJ2-5
CASSRDLVRGYTF	TGTGCCAGCAGTCGAGACCTGGTACGAGGCTACACCTTC	TRBV6-5	few	-	TRBJ1-2
CASSTGSAKNIQYF	TGTGCCAGCAGCACTGGTTCGGCCAAAAACATTCAGTACTTC	TRBV6-2/TRBV6-3	-	-	TRBJ2-4
CASSRDTNRNSPLHF	TGTGCCAGCAGCCGGGACACAAATCGGAATTCACCCCTCCACTTT	TRBV2	-	-	TRBJ1-6
CTSSSLLEDSPLHF	TGTACCAGCAGCTCCTTGCTCGAGGATTCACCCCTCCACTTT	TRBV7-6	-	-	TRBJ1-6
CASSYSPNGPGANVLTF	TGTGCCAGCAGTTATTCCCCAAATGGACCTGGGGCCAACGTCCTGACTTTC	TRBV6-2/TRBV6-3	-	-	TRBJ2-6
CASTREDTDTQYF	TGTGCCAGCACCCGGGAGGACACAGATACGCAGTATTTT	TRBV12-3/TRBV12-4	-	TRBD2	TRBJ2-3
CASSLGQGAEGEQYF	TGTGCCAGCAGCCTAGGACAGGGGGCTGAGGGCGAGCAGTACTTC	TRBV7-9	-	TRBD1	TRBJ2-7
CASSFPGLPRNEQFF	TGTGCCAGCAGTTTCCCGGGACTCCCTCGCAATGAGCAGTTCTTC	TRBV6-5	-	-	TRBJ2-1
CSVLALVGGEQYF	TGCAGCGTTTTGGCACTAGTCGGGGGCGAGCAGTACTTC	TRBV29-1	-	-	TRBJ2-7
CASSALGGPGNEQFF	TGTGCCAGCAGTGCCTTGGGGGGACCCGGGAATGAGCAGTTCTTC	TRBV6-4	-	-	TRBJ2-1
CSVLVSSGRAPHEQYF	TGCAGCGTTCTCGTATCTAGCGGGAGGGCCCCCCACGAGCAGTACTTC	TRBV29-1	few	TRBD2	TRBJ2-7
CSAQTGNTEAFF	TGCAGTGCGCAGACGGGGAACACTGAAGCTTTCTTT	TRBV20-1	-	-	TRBJ1-1
CASSPQKGQLRASPLHF	TGTGCCAGCAGCCCCCAAAAAGGACAGCTGCGTGCATCACCCCTCCACTTT	TRBV7-9	-	-	TRBJ1-6
CASSLAGVLYNEQFF	TGTGCCAGCAGCTTAGCGGGGGTCCTCTACAATGAGCAGTTCTTC	TRBV7-2	few	-	TRBJ2-1
CASSQADRDNSPLHF	TGCGCCAGCAGCCAAGCTGACAGGGATAATTCACCCCTCCACTTT	TRBV4-3	-	TRBD1	TRBJ1-6
CAGSPLWGWDTEAFF	TGTGCCGGCAGCCCGCTCTGGGGATGGGACACTGAAGCTTTCTTT	TRBV11-2	-	-	TRBJ1-1
CATSKDISSYNEQFF	TGTGCCACCAGCAAGGACATTAGCTCCTACAATGAGCAGTTCTTC	TRBV15	-	-	TRBJ2-1
CASSQQGAGTEAFF	TGTGCCAGCAGTCAACAGGGGGCAGGAACTGAAGCTTTCTTT	TRBV12-3/TRBV12-4	-	TRBD1	TRBJ1-1
CASSRDRGSDEQFF	TGCGCCAGCAGCCGGGACAGGGGGAGCGATGAGCAGTTCTTC	TRBV4-3	-	TRBD1	TRBJ2-1
CSADRGQGGSYEQYF	TGCAGTGCCGACCGGGGACAGGGGGGCTCCTACGAGCAGTACTTC	TRBV20-1	-	TRBD1	TRBJ2-7
CASGNGRGWSDTQYF	TGTGCCAGCGGCAACGGCAGGGGATGGTCAGATACGCAGTATTTT	TRBV6-5	-	-	TRBJ2-3
CASSCPAGIRETQYF	TGTGCCAGCAGCTGCCCAGCAGGGATTCGAGAGACCCAGTACTTC	TRBV7-2	-	-	TRBJ2-5
CATSRTRDSNGYTF	TGTGCCACCAGCAGGACCCGGGACAGCAATGGCTACACCTTC	TRBV15	-	TRBD1	TRBJ1-2
CASSVARDSATRDTQYF	TGTGCCAGCAGCGTCGCAAGGGACTCGGCAACAAGAGATACGCAGTATTTT	TRBV4-2	-	-	TRBJ2-3
CATSRDSGRQFF	TGTGCCACCAGCAGAGACTCCGGCAGGCAGTTCTTC	TRBV15	-	-	TRBJ2-1
CASSDDRAGANVLTF	TGTGCCAGCAGTGATGACAGGGCTGGGGCCAACGTCCTGACTTTC	TRBV2	-	TRBD1	TRBJ2-6
CASSQEGGGDQPQHF	TGTGCCAGCAGCCAGGAGGGGGGGGGCGATCAGCCCCAGCATTTT	TRBV11-2	-	-	TRBJ1-5
CASSYGDSSTDTQYF	TGTGCCAGCAGTTACGGGGACAGCAGCACAGATACGCAGTATTTT	TRBV6-2/TRBV6-3	-	TRBD1	TRBJ2-3
CASSWDRETYNEQFF	TGTGCCAGCAGTTGGGACAGGGAAACCTACAATGAGCAGTTCTTC	TRBV28	-	TRBD1	TRBJ2-1
CASSRFLAEAFF	TGTGCCAGCAGCAGATTTTTAGCTGAAGCTTTCTTT	TRBV2	-	-	TRBJ1-1
CASSSYPQGATYEQYF	TGTGCCAGCAGCTCCTACCCACAGGGTGCGACCTACGAGCAGTACTTC	TRBV11-1	-	-	TRBJ2-7
CAISEQGPQETQYF	TGTGCCATCAGTGAGCAGGGGCCCCAAGAGACCCAGTACTTC	TRBV10-3	few	-	TRBJ2-5
CASSLTRQGPNEKLFF	TGCGCCAGCAGCCTAACTCGACAGGGGCCTAATGAAAAACTGTTTTTT	TRBV5-1	-	TRBD1	TRBJ1-4
CASSSGLAGVEETQYF	TGTGCCAGCAGCTCGGGACTAGCGGGAGTAGAGGAGACCCAGTACTTC	TRBV7-9	few	TRBD2	TRBJ2-5
CASSPLYEQFF	TGTGCCAGCAGTCCGTTATATGAGCAGTTCTTC	TRBV28	few	-	TRBJ2-1
CSGQMGDEKLFF	TGCAGCGGCCAAATGGGGGATGAAAAACTGTTTTTT	TRBV29-1	-	-	TRBJ1-4
CATSRGKKDRGKNIQYF	TGTGCCACCAGCAGAGGAAAGAAAGACAGGGGAAAAAACATTCAGTACTTC	TRBV15	-	TRBD1	TRBJ2-4